A single sample gave rise to the 30 T cell receptor beta chains below, sequenced in a study of blood T cell repertoires in COVID-19. The protocol was immunoSEQ multiplex PCR, while the TCRdb copy is restricted to in-frame clones and leaves out a portion. The table has about 300,000 clones, 70% to 90% seen once. The specimen sequenced was peripheral blood. The origin of the receptors is a man in his 70s with acute or convalescent COVID-19.

The chain uses TRBV11-2 and TRBJ2-5; TRBD2 is a possible D gene (5 bases). The V end was cut by 3 bases, the J end by 2 bases, with 13 bases between. The CDR3 covers 15 residues. Germline V gives CDR1 SGHAT, CDR2 FQNNGV. The CDR3 bases are TGTGCCAGCAGCTTCGAGGGTGGAGTACAAGAGACCCAGTACTTC. This gives the protein CASSFEGGVQETQYF.

The chain combines TRBV4-2 with TRBJ2-7; D call uncertain. The CDR3 spans 14 residues. CDR1 and CDR2 from the germline V gene are LGHNA and YNFKEQ. The V and J ends lost 1 base and 4 bases respectively, with 11 bases between them. CDR3 in DNA: TGTGCCAGCAGCCAAGTTACACAGTTTTACGAGCAGTACTTC. It translates to CASSQVTQFYEQYF.

The V and J genes are TRBV9 and TRBJ2-3; 9 positions match TRBD2. Looked up from germline, CDR1 is SGDLS and CDR2 is YYNGEE. This CDR3 has 15 residues. With V trimmed by 0 bases and J by 5 bases, 4 bases remained unmatched. CDR3 amino acids: CASSVGISGRDTQYF. Written as DNA, the CDR3 is TGTGCCAGCAGCGTAGGGATTAGCGGGAGAGATACGCAGTATTTT.

This chain links TRBV3-1 (or the pseudogene TRBV3-2) with TRBJ2-7; a possible D gene is TRBD2 (5 bases). There are 12 residues in the CDR3. The germline V gene encodes CDR1 LGHDT and CDR2 YNNKEL (reference sequence). V shed 3 bases and J shed 7 bases, with 10 bases lying between them. CDR3 residues: CASSHNSGEQYF. The CDR3 nucleotides read TGTGCCAGCAGCCATAATTCGGGGGAGCAGTACTTC.

CDR3 sequence: CASSELGDSYNEQFF. CDR3 bases: TGTGCCAGCAGCGAACTGGGAGATTCCTACAATGAGCAGTTCTTC. The V and J genes are TRBV9 and TRBJ2-1; maybe TRBD2 (5 bases). The CDR3 runs to 15 residues. The V gene's germline CDR1 is SGDLS and CDR2 YYNGEE. V lost 3 bases to trimming and J lost 1 base, with 11 bases between them.

J is TRBJ2-5 and V is TRBV28, with a tentative D call TRBD1 (6 bases). Trimming left V 3 bases short and J 3 bases short, with 11 bases between. Per germline, CDR1 MDHEN and CDR2 SYDVKM. The CDR3 extends over 14 amino acids. In nucleotides, the CDR3 is TGTGCCAGCAGTTTCAGGGGCACTAAAGAGACCCAGTACTTC. The encoded protein is CASSFRGTKETQYF.

The J gene is TRBJ2-1, the V gene TRBV13; 11 bases agree with TRBD1. This CDR3 has 15 residues. V dropped 5 bases and J dropped 4; count of bases not matched to a gene: 4. Germline assignment: CDR1 PRHDT and CDR2 FYEKMQ (reference sequence). DNA for the CDR3: TGTGCCAGCAGCGCGGGACAGGGGGAATACAATGAGCAGTTCTTC. Encoded protein: CASSAGQGEYNEQFF.

The chain carries TRBV14 and TRBJ2-5, with no clear D. The CDR3 is made up of 17 amino acids. CDR1 is SGHDN and CDR2 is FVKESK in the germline V gene. The V gene lost 2 bases and the J gene lost 5 bases, with 21 bases spanning the gap. The CDR3 DNA is TGTGCCAGCAGCCAACCCGCCGGGTCCACCCATAGGGAGACCCAGTACTTC. Its translation: CASSQPAGSTHRETQYF. The full variable domain, with the rest looked up from reference TRBV14 and TRBJ2-5, is EAGVTQFPSHSVIEKGQTVTLRCDPISGHDNLYWYRRVMGKEIKFLLHFVKESKQDESGMPNNRFLAERTGGTYSTLKVQPAELEDSGVYFCASSQPAGSTHRETQYFGPGTRLLVL.

V usage is TRBV10-3 and J usage is TRBJ1-5; TRBD1 agrees at 9 bases. The germline V gene encodes CDR1 ENHRY and CDR2 SYGVKD. The length of the CDR3 is 13 residues. V dropped 5 bases and J dropped 7; count of bases not matched to a gene: 3. The CDR3: CAISTGGGQPQHF. CDR3 DNA sequence: TGTGCCATCAGTACAGGGGGCGGGCAGCCCCAGCATTTT.

The chain links TRBV28 to TRBJ1-2; tentative D call: TRBD1 (6 bases). Trimming cost V 4 bases and J 5 bases, with 14 bases left between them. CDR3 length: 14 residues. In germline, CDR1 is MDHEN, CDR2 SYDVKM. CDR3: CASSSGPQGYGYTF. In DNA form, the CDR3 reads TGTGCCAGCAGTTCGGGCCCACAGGGATATGGCTACACCTTC.

This chain links TRBV11-2 with TRBJ1-1; D remains unclear. With 5 bases removed from V and 10 bases from J, the gap between germline ends came to 17 bases. In germline, CDR1 is SGHAT, CDR2 FQNNGV. The CDR3 is 13 amino acids. CDR3 region: CASSLTSIGLAFF. CDR3 bases: TGTGCCAGCAGCCTCACCTCGATTGGGCTAGCTTTCTTT. Together with reference TRBV11-2 and TRBJ1-1, the CDR3 gives the full variable domain: EAGVAQSPRYKIIEKRQSVAFWCNPISGHATLYWYQQILGQGPKLLIQFQNNGVVDDSQLPKDRFSAERLKGVDSTLKIQPAKLEDSAVYLCASSLTSIGLAFFGQGTRLTVV.

This rearrangement joins TRBV6-5 to TRBJ2-7, with D possibly matching TRBD1 (5 bases). The V gene's germline CDR1 is MNHEY and CDR2 SVGAGI. This CDR3 is built from 14 residues. Trimming pared 1 base from V and 3 bases from J, leaving 10 bases between. In DNA, the CDR3 is TGTGCCAGCAGTTACTTGGAAGGGGACTACGAGCAGTACTTC. Encoded protein: CASSYLEGDYEQYF.

The chain has TRBV30 and TRBJ2-2; 7 bases fit TRBD1. Germline-derived CDR1 and CDR2 are GTSNPN and SVGIG (reference sequence). With V trimmed by 4 bases and J by 4 bases, 6 bases remained unmatched. This CDR3 comprises 14 residues. The CDR3 spells CAWITTGITGELFF. DNA for the CDR3: TGTGCCTGGATAACGACAGGGATCACCGGGGAGCTGTTTTTT.

Notes on this clone: This same CDR3 is encoded by further DNA sequences in the sample. The chain combines TRBV7-2 with TRBJ2-3, with 7 bases fitting TRBD2. The V and J ends lost 3 bases and 6 bases, in that order; junction bases with no gene match: 6. The CDR3 loop spans 14 amino acids. Per germline, CDR1 SGHTA and CDR2 FQGNSA. The CDR3 reads CASSFGTKTDTQYF. CDR3 coding DNA: TGTGCCAGCAGCTTTGGGACTAAAACGGATACGCAGTATTTT.

The chain couples TRBV11-1 to TRBJ1-1; D may be TRBD1 (5 bases). Per germline, CDR1 SGHAT and CDR2 FQDESV (reference sequence). The CDR3 runs 12 residues. V shed 5 bases and J shed 11 bases, with 15 bases lying between them. The CDR3 DNA reads TGTGCCAGCAGCCTAGAAGGGGTGCTCGCTTTCTTT. It specifies CASSLEGVLAFF.

The CDR3 region is CASSPRTSGRYEQYF. Here the CDR3 DNA reads TGTGCCAGCTCACCACGGACTAGCGGGAGATACGAGCAGTACTTC. The chain combines TRBV18 with TRBJ2-7; the match to TRBD2 covers 13 bases. There are 15 residues in the CDR3. The junction had 1 base not matched to a gene; V was cut back by 1 base and J by 4 bases. Germline V lookup: CDR1 KGHSH, CDR2 LQKENI.

V is TRBV6-5 and J is TRBJ2-1, with D possibly TRBD2 on 7 matching bases. Between the trimmed V and J ends, which lost 4 bases and 8 bases, there was a span of 15 bases. The CDR3 length is 14 residues. Germline V gene sequence: CDR1 MNHEY, CDR2 SVGAGI. The CDR3 DNA is TGTGCCAGCAGTTCCCTCGGAGGGGGGGATGAGCAGTTCTTC. This gives the protein CASSSLGGGDEQFF.

The chain is built from TRBV5-1 and TRBJ1-4, with 9 bases that match TRBD1. This CDR3 has 15 residues. Trimming removed 6 bases from V and 8 bases from J; junction bases left unmatched: 11. Germline V gene lookup returns CDR1 SGHRS and CDR2 YFSETQ. For the CDR3, the DNA is TGCGCCAGCACGTCCACAGGGGGCGCTGGGGAAAAACTGTTTTTT. The encoded protein is CASTSTGGAGEKLFF.

This chain joins TRBV4-3 and TRBJ2-1, with TRBD2 matching over 10 bases. J was trimmed by 15 bases and V by 0 bases; bases with no gene match: 8. The CDR3 consists of 14 residues. The V gene's germline CDR1 is LGHNA and CDR2 YSLEER. This chain's CDR3 is CASSQEVGLAHVFF. Written as DNA, the CDR3 is TGCGCCAGCAGCCAAGAAGTGGGACTAGCGCACGTGTTCTTC.

This clone has just a few counts. This sequence joins TRBV7-3 and TRBJ2-3; 8 bases are a match to TRBD1. V shed 4 bases and J 4 bases; nucleotides not matched to a gene: 7. The CDR3 totals 15 residues. Germline V CDR1 and CDR2: SGHTA, FQGTGA. CDR3 sequence: CASSSQGASSDTQYF. The CDR3, as DNA: TGTGCCAGCAGCTCCCAGGGGGCCAGTTCAGATACGCAGTATTTT.

This chain connects TRBV5-5 to TRBJ1-4; perhaps TRBD1 as D (6 bases). V was cut by 2 bases and J by 11 bases, with 10 bases left in between. The length of the CDR3 is 12 residues. Germline V lookup: CDR1 SGHKS, CDR2 YYEKEE (reference sequence). Written as DNA, the CDR3 is TGTGCCAGCAGCTTACAGGGCCAGAAACTGTTTTTT. This codes for CASSLQGQKLFF.

The CDR3 sequence is CASSISGVEEKLFF. The CDR3 bases are TGTGCCAGTAGTATCAGCGGAGTGGAGGAAAAACTGTTTTTT. The rearrangement joins TRBV19 to TRBJ1-4, with no clear D. This CDR3 spans 14 amino acids. The ends were cut back, 3 bases at V and 8 bases at J, with 13 bases in the middle. Germline V CDR1 and CDR2: LNHDA, SQIVND (reference sequence).

The V gene is TRBV7-3, the J gene TRBJ2-1; possibly TRBD1 for D (6 bases). Trimming removed 5 bases from V and 9 bases from J, with 14 bases in between. This CDR3 contains 13 residues. Germline CDR1 reads SGHTA; CDR2 reads FQGTGA. The CDR3 here is CASSPSQGSEQFF. Written as DNA, the CDR3 is TGTGCCAGCAGCCCATCACAGGGATCTGAGCAGTTCTTC. Based on the CDR3 plus reference TRBV7-3 and TRBJ2-1, the full variable domain is GAGVSQTPSNKVTEKGKYVELRCDPISGHTALYWYRQSLGQGPEFLIYFQGTGAADDSGLPNDRFFAVRPEGSVSTLKIQRTERGDSAVYLCASSPSQGSEQFFGPGTRLTVL.

The CDR3 here is CASSFNGKPYEQYF. CDR3 sequence (DNA): TGTGCCAGCAGCTTTAACGGGAAGCCCTACGAGCAGTACTTC. The chain links TRBV7-9 to TRBJ2-7; a possible D gene is TRBD2 (5 bases). The CDR3 is 14 residues long. Germline-derived CDR1 and CDR2 are SEHNR and FQNEAQ (reference sequence). With 3 bases removed from V and 2 bases from J, the gap between germline ends came to 11 bases.

The rearrangement links TRBV12-3 or TRBV12-4 to TRBJ1-5; no definite D call. Trimming shortened V by 6 bases and J by 0 bases, and 6 bases separated the two germline ends. This CDR3 comprises 13 residues. CDR3 sequence reads: CASSVHSNQPQHF. The CDR3 DNA follows: TGTGCCAGCAGCGTACATAGCAATCAGCCCCAGCATTTT.

V and J are TRBV6-5 and TRBJ1-1; D remains unclear. Germline CDR1 and CDR2: MNHEY and SVGAGI. Trimming stripped 0 bases from V and 4 bases from J, with 9 bases between. The CDR3 sequence is 14 residues long. CDR3 protein: CASSYSTGSTEAFF. The CDR3 bases are TGTGCCAGCAGTTACTCGACGGGTTCCACTGAAGCTTTCTTT.

This chain links TRBV28 with TRBJ1-1; TRBD1 is a possible D gene (6 bases). Trimming removed 5 bases from V and 9 bases from J, with 13 bases in between. The CDR3 runs 12 residues. Germline V lookup: CDR1 MDHEN, CDR2 SYDVKM. CDR3 region: CASSLGQFQAFF. The DNA for the CDR3 is TGTGCCAGCAGTCTCGGACAGTTCCAAGCTTTCTTT.

The rearrangement uses TRBV5-1 and TRBJ2-1, with 9 nucleotides matching TRBD2. This CDR3 has 16 amino acids. The J segment lost 9 bases and the V segment lost 1 base, leaving 11 bases of the junction unmatched. The V gene's germline CDR1 is SGHRS and CDR2 YFSETQ. CDR3 residues: CASSLLGAGGPGEQFF. In DNA form, the CDR3 reads TGCGCCAGCAGCTTGCTTGGGGCGGGAGGGCCGGGTGAGCAGTTCTTC.

The rearrangement joins TRBV28 to TRBJ1-2; no clear D gene. V lost 7 bases and J 3 bases, leaving 15 bases between the germline ends. Germline assignment: CDR1 MDHEN and CDR2 SYDVKM. There are 14 residues in the CDR3. The CDR3, as DNA: TGTGCCAGCACCCCCAGGCCCGGATACTATGGCTACACCTTC. Its translation is CASTPRPGYYGYTF.

The J gene is TRBJ2-1, the V gene TRBV5-1; 13 bases agree with TRBD2. The germline V gene encodes CDR1 SGHRS and CDR2 YFSETQ. V trimming: 0 bases; J trimming: 6 bases; junction bases outside the gene matches: 9. This CDR3 is 18 amino acids long. The CDR3 loop is CASSLEPTGTSGINEQFF. In DNA form, the CDR3 reads TGCGCCAGCAGCTTGGAACCGACCGGGACTAGCGGGATCAATGAGCAGTTCTTC.